This TCR beta chain is from a study of cytomegalovirus exposure and HLA in healthy donors. Study-level information: Ancestry clustering placed around four fifths of 350 to 500 genotyped donors in the Caucasian-associated cluster. Study-level points and caveats: Later analysis showed most CMV-associated TCR beta chains appearing HLA-restricted. In an earlier analysis, about 87% or about 30%: the productive usage of most TCR beta V segments.

Concerning this clone itself: The target antigen is unknown.

Use of 60 Vbeta and 13 Jbeta primers characterized the PCR. Repertoires were generated with immunoSEQ multiplex PCR, while TCRdb's copy carries only in-frame clones and drops some. The data show around 190,000 clones, around 82% seen once. The junction had 9 bases not matched to a gene; V was cut back by 7 bases and J by 0 bases. The CDR3 has 16 residues. Germline V gives CDR1 SGHTA, CDR2 FQGNSA. Donors had nominal health at sampling but likely had unrecorded immune exposures. This TCR was sampled from a woman aged 25 to 39 in good health and CMV-seronegative. The rearrangement joins TRBV7-2 to TRBJ2-1; 7 nucleotides line up with TRBD2. The sequenced sample was PBMCs. CDR3 in amino acids: CASTPWGGSSYNEQFF. The CDR3, as DNA: TGTGCCAGCACCCCCTGGGGGGGGAGCTCCTACAATGAGCAGTTCTTC.